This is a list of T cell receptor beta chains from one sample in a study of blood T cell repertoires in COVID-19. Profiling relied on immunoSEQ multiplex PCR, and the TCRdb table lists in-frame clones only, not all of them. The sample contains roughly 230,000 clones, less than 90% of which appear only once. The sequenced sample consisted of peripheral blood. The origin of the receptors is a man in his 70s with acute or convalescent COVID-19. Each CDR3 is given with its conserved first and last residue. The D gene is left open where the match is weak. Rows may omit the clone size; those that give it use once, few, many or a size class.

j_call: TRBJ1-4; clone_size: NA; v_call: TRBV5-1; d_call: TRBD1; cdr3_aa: CASSLQGAGEKLFF; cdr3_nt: TGCGCCAGCAGCTTGCAGGGGGCAGGTGAAAAACTGTTTTTT
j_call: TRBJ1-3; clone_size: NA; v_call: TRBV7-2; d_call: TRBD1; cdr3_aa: CASSMTGGAGNTIYF; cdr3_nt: TGTGCCAGCAGCATGACAGGGGGCGCTGGAAACACCATATATTTT
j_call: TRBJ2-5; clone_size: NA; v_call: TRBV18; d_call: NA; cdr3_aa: CASSPRYSGIQQETQYF; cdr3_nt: TGTGCCAGCTCACCCCGGTATAGCGGAATACAACAAGAGACCCAGTACTTC
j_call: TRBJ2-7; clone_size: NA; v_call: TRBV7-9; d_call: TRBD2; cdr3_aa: CASTKREMMGEQYF; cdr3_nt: TGTGCCAGCACGAAGCGGGAAATGATGGGCGAGCAGTACTTC
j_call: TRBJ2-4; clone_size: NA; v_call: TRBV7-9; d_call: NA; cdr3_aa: CASSLETPGNIQYF; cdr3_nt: TGTGCCAGCAGCTTGGAGACCCCGGGGAACATTCAGTACTTC
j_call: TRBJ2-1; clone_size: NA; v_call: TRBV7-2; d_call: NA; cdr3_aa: CASSSSVEQFF; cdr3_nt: TGTGCCAGCAGCTCCAGTGTTGAGCAGTTCTTC
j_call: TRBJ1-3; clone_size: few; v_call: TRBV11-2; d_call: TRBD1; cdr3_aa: CASSWMTGTALSGNTIYF; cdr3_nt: TGTGCCAGCAGTTGGATGACCGGGACAGCATTATCTGGAAACACCATATATTTT
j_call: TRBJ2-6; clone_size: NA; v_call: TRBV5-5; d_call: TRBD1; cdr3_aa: CASSSPGGDGANVLTF; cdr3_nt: TGTGCCAGCAGCTCCCCAGGGGGCGATGGGGCCAACGTCCTGACTTTC
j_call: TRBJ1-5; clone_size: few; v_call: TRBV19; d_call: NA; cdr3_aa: CASSTRDSGNQPQHF; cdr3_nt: TGTGCCAGTAGTACCCGGGACTCCGGCAATCAGCCCCAGCATTTT
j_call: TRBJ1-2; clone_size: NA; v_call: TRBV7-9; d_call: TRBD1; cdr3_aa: CASSPGQDMGYTF; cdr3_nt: TGTGCCAGCAGCCCAGGACAGGACATGGGCTACACCTTC
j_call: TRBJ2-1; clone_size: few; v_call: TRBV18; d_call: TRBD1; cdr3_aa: CASSIGTGRNEQFF; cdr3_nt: TGTGCCAGCTCAATCGGGACAGGGAGGAATGAGCAGTTCTTC
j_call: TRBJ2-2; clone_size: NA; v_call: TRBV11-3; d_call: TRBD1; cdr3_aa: CASSPKTGLTGELFF; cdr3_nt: TGTGCCAGCAGCCCAAAGACAGGGTTGACCGGGGAGCTGTTTTTT
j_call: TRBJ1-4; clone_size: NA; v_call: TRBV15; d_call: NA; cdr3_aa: CATSRAGQINEKLFF; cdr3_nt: TGTGCCACCAGCCGGGCCGGACAGATTAATGAAAAACTGTTTTTT
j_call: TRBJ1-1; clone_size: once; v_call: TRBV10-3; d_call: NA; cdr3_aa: CAIREGQPNTEAFF; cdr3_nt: TGTGCCATCAGAGAGGGGCAGCCGAACACTGAAGCTTTCTTT
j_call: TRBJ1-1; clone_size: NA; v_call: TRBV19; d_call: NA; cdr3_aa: CASKGYLKAQQNTEAFF; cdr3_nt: TGTGCCAGTAAGGGGTACTTAAAGGCACAACAGAACACTGAAGCTTTCTTT
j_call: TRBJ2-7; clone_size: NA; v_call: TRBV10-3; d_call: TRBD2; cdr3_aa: CAISKLAGESYEQYF; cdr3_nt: TGTGCCATCAGTAAACTAGCGGGAGAATCCTACGAGCAGTACTTC
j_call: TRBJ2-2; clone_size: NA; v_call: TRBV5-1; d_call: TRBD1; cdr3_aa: CASSSGQGAGGELFF; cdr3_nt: TGCGCCAGCAGCTCCGGACAGGGGGCTGGCGGGGAGCTGTTTTTT
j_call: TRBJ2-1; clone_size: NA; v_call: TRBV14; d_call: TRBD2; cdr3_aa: CASSHLSGRANNEQFF; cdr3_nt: TGTGCCAGCAGCCACCTTAGCGGGAGGGCCAACAATGAGCAGTTCTTC
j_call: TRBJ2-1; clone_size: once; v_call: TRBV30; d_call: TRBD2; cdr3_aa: CAAGGTSGRARGQNEQFF; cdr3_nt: TGTGCCGCAGGGGGGACTAGCGGGAGGGCCAGGGGACAGAATGAGCAGTTCTTC
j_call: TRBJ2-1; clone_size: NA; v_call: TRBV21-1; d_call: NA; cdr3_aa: CASSKEGGGCSYNEQFF; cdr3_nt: TGTGCCAGCAGCAAGGAGGGAGGGGGGTGCTCCTACAATGAGCAGTTCTTC
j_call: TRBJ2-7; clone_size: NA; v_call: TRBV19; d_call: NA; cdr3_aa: CASSILPGGSEQYF; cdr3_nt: TGTGCCAGTAGTATACTTCCCGGGGGATCCGAGCAGTACTTC
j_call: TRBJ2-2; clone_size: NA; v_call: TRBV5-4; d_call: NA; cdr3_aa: CASSFPSANTGELFF; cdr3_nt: TGTGCCAGCAGCTTTCCTAGCGCGAACACCGGGGAGCTGTTTTTT
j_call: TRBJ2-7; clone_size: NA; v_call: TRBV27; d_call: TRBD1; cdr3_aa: CASSSTGGNYYEQYF; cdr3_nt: TGTGCCAGCAGTTCGACAGGGGGGAATTACTACGAGCAGTACTTC
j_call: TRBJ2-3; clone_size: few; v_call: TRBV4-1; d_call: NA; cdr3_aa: CASSQERWASTDTQYF; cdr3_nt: TGCGCCAGCAGCCAAGAACGGTGGGCTAGCACAGATACGCAGTATTTT
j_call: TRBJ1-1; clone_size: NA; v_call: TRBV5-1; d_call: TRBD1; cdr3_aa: CASSGGTVNTEAFF; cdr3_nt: TGCGCCAGCAGCGGCGGGACAGTTAACACTGAAGCTTTCTTT
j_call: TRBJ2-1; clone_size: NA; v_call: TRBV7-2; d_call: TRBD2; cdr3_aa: CASSLEGLAGVQFF; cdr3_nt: TGTGCCAGCAGCTTAGAAGGACTAGCGGGAGTACAGTTCTTC
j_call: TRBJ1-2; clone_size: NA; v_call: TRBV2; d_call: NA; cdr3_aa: CASSPPAAVYGYTF; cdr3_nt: TGTGCCAGCAGTCCCCCTGCGGCAGTCTATGGCTACACCTTC
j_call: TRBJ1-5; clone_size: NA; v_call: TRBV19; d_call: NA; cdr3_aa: CASSIALGGAQHF; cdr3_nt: TGTGCCAGTAGTATAGCCCTCGGGGGGGCCCAGCATTTT
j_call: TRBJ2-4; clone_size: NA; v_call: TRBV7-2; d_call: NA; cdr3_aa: CASSLDSRAKNIQYF; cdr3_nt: TGTGCCAGCAGCCTGGACAGCCGAGCCAAAAACATTCAGTACTTC
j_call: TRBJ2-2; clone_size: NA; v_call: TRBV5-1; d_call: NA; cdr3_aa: CASSLNSNTGELFF; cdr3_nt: TGCGCCAGCAGCTTGAACAGTAACACCGGGGAGCTGTTTTTT
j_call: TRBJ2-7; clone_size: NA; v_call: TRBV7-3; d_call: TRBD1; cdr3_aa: CASSVGQGYEQYF; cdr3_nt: TGTGCCAGCAGCGTGGGACAGGGCTACGAGCAGTACTTC
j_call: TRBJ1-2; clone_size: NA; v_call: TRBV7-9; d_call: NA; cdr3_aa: CASSLESRGYTF; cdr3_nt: TGTGCCAGCAGCTTAGAGTCTAGGGGCTACACCTTC
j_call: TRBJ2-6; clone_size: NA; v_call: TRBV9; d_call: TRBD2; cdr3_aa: CASSPRSGTSLPFGANVLTF; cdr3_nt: TGTGCCAGCAGCCCCCGCTCCGGGACTAGCCTCCCCTTCGGGGCCAACGTCCTGACTTTC
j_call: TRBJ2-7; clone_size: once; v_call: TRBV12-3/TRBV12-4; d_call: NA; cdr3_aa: CASSFLSTYEQYF; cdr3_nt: TGTGCCAGCAGTTTCCTCAGTACCTACGAGCAGTACTTC
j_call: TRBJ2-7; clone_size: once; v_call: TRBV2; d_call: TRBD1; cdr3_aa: CASSFRDRGSEQYF; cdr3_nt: TGTGCCAGCAGTTTTCGGGACAGGGGATCCGAGCAGTACTTC
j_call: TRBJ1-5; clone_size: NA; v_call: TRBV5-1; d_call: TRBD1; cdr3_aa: CASSPFAGRGNQPQHF; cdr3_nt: TGCGCCAGCAGCCCTTTCGCGGGCAGGGGGAATCAGCCCCAGCATTTT